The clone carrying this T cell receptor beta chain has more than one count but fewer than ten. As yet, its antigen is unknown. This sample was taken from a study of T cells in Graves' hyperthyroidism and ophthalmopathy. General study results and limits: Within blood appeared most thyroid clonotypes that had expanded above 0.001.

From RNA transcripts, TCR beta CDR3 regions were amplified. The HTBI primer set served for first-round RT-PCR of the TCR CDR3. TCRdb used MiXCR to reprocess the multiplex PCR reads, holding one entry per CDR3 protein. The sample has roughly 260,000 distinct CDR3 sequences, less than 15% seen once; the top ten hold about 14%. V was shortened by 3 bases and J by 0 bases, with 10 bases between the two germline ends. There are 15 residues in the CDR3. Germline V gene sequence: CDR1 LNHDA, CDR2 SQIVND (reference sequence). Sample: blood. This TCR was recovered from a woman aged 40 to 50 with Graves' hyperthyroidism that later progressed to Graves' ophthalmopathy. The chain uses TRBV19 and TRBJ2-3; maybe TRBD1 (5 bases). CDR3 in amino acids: CASSIRRQSTDTQYF. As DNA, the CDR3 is TGTGCCAGTAGTATTCGCAGACAGAGCACAGATACGCAGTATTTT.